This TCR beta chain was captured in a study of blood T cells in healthy people across ages. The CDR3 totals 14 residues. Germline-derived CDR1 and CDR2 are LGHNA and YNFKEQ. J lost 11 bases, V lost 4 bases, and 10 bases had no gene match. Each donor had around 10 milliliters of peripheral blood drawn. Note on this clonotype: A much larger clone sits a single nucleotide away, making a read error possible.

Through a sample-barcoded 5' primer and a J-beta primer mix, a second PCR was run for about 6 to 11 cycles. A template-switch adaptor with 12 random nucleotides tagged each cDNA molecule. Paired-end reads containing CDR3 totaled no fewer than 2.5 million for each sample. Using its own MiXCR run on the 5' RACE reads, TCRdb lists one record per CDR3 protein. The sample contains roughly 1,300,000 distinct CDR3 sequences, roughly 60% of which appear only once. The sequenced material came from blood. This chain links TRBV4-2 with TRBJ2-5, with TRBD2 identical over 10 bases. The TCR was taken from a man between 18 and 35 years old in good health. This CDR3 is CASSRGLAQNEQYF. Written as DNA, the CDR3 is TGTGCCAGCAGCCGGGGACTAGCGCAAAATGAGCAGTACTTC.